This entry concerns a single T cell receptor (beta chain). This entry belongs to a study of blood T cell repertoires in COVID-19. Produced via immunoSEQ multiplex PCR; TCRdb's table is partial and in-frame only. The data contain 95,000 to 130,000 clones, approximately 87% of them singletons. The CDR3 is made up of 14 amino acids. CDR1 and CDR2 (germline): LNHDA, SQIVND (reference sequence). V was trimmed by 5 bases and J by 4 bases, leaving 14 bases between them. The sequencing input was peripheral blood. The clonotype originates from a man aged 25-45 years with acute or convalescent COVID-19. This rearrangement joins TRBV19 to TRBJ1-1, with D possibly matching TRBD1 (5 bases). The CDR3 is CASSPGLRGTEAFF. The CDR3 region has the DNA TGTGCCAGTAGTCCGGGACTACGGGGCACTGAAGCTTTCTTT.